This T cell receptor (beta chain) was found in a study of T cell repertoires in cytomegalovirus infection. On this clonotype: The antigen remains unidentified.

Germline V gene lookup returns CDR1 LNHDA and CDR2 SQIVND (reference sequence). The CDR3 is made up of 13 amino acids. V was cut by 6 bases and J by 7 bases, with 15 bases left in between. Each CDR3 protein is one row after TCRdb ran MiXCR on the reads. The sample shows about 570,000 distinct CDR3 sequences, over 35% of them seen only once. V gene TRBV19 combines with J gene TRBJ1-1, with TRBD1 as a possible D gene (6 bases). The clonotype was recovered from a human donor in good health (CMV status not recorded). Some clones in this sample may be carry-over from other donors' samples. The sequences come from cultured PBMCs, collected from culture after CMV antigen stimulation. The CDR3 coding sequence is TGTGCCAGTAGCACGATGACAGGAGATGAAGCTTTCTTT. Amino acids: CASSTMTGDEAFF.